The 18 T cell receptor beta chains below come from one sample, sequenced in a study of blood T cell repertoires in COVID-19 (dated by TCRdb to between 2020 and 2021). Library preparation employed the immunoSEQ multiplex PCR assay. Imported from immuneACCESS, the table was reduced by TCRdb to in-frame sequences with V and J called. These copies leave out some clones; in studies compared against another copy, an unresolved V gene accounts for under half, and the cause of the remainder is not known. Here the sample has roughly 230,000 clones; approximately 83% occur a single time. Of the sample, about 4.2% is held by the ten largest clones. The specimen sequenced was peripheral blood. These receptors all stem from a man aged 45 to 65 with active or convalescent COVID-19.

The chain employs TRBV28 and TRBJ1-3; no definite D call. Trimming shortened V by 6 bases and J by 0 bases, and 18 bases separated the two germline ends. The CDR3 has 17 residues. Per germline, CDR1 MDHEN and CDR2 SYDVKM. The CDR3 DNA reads TGTGCCAGCAGATCCCCGAAAAGGACTTCCTCTGGAAACACCATATATTTT. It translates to CASRSPKRTSSGNTIYF.

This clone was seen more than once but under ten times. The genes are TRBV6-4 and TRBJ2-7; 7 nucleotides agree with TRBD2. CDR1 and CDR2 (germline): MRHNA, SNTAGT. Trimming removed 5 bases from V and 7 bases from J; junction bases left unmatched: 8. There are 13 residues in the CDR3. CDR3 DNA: TGTGCCAGCAGTCCCCCACTAGCGCGGGAGCAGTACTTC. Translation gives CASSPPLAREQYF.

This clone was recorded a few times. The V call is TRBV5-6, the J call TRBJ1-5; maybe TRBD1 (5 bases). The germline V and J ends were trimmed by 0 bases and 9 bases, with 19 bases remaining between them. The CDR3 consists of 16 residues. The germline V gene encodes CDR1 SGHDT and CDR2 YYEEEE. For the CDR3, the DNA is TGTGCCAGCAGCTTGGCCGGATCGGCGGGGGATCGGCCCCAGCATTTT. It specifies CASSLAGSAGDRPQHF.

Here the CDR3 reads CAWSVNQGTEQFF. DNA for the CDR3: TGTGCCTGGAGTGTAAATCAGGGTACTGAGCAGTTCTTC. The chain carries TRBV30 and TRBJ2-1; perhaps TRBD1 as D (5 bases). The germline V gene encodes CDR1 GTSNPN and CDR2 SVGIG (reference sequence). CDR3 length equals 13 residues. The V end lost 0 bases, the J end lost 9 bases, and 12 bases lay between the germline ends.

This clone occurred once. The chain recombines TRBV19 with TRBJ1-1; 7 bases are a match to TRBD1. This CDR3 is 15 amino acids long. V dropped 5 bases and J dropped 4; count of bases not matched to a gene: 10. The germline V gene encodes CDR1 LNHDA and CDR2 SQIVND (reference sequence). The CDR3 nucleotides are TGTGCCAGTAGTGTCGACAGGGAAGGGAGCACTGAAGCTTTCTTT. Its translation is CASSVDREGSTEAFF.

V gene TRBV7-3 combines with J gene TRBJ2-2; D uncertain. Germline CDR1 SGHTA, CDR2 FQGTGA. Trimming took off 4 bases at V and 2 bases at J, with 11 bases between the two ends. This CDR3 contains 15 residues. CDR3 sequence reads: CASSSPTYNTGELFF. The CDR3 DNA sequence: TGTGCCAGCAGCTCACCCACATACAACACCGGGGAGCTGTTTTTT.

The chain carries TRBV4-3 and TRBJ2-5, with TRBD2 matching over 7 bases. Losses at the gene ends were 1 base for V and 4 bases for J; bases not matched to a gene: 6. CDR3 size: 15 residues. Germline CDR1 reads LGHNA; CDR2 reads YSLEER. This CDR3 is CASSQGVGEGETQYF. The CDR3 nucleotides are TGCGCCAGCAGCCAAGGCGTGGGGGAGGGAGAGACCCAGTACTTC.

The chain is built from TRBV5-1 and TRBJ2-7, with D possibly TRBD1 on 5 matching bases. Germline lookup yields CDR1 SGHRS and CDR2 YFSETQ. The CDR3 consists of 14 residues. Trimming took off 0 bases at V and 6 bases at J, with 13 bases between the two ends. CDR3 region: CASSLAQGAREQYF. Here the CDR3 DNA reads TGCGCCAGCAGCTTGGCGCAGGGTGCCCGCGAGCAGTACTTC.

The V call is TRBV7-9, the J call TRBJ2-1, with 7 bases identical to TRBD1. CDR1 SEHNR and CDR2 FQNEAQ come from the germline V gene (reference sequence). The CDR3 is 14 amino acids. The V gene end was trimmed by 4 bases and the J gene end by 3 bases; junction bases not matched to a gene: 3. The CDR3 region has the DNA TGTGCCAGCAGCTGGCGACAGGGCTACAATGAGCAGTTCTTC. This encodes CASSWRQGYNEQFF.

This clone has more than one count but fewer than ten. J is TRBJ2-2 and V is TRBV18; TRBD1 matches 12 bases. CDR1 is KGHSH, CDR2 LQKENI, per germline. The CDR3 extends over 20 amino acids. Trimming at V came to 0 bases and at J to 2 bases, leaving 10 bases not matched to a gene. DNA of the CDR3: TGTGCCAGCTCACCACCGCGGGACAGGGGGCCTACCTATAACACCGGGGAGCTGTTTTTT. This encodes CASSPPRDRGPTYNTGELFF.

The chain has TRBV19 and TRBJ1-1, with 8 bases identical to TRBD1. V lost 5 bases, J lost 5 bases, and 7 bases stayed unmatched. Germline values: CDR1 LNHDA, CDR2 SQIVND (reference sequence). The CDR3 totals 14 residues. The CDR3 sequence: CASSSNRGVTEAFF. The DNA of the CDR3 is TGTGCCAGTAGTTCCAACAGGGGGGTAACTGAAGCTTTCTTT.

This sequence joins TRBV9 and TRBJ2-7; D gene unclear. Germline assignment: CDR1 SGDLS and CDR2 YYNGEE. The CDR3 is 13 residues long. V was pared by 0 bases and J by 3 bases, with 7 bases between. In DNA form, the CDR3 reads TGTGCCAGCAGCGTAGGGCCCCGCTACGAGCAGTACTTC. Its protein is CASSVGPRYEQYF.

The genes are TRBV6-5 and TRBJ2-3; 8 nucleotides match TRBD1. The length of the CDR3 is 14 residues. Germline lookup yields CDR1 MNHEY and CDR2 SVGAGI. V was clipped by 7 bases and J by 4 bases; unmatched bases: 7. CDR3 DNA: TGTGCCAGCAAAAGGACAGGGAACGCAGATACGCAGTATTTT. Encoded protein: CASKRTGNADTQYF.

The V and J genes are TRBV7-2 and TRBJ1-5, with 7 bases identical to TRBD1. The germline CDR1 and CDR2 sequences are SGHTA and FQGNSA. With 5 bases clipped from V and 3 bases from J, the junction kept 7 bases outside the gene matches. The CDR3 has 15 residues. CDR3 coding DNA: TGTGCCAGCAGCCCCGAGGGGGCCTTCAATCAGCCCCAGCATTTT. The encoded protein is CASSPEGAFNQPQHF.

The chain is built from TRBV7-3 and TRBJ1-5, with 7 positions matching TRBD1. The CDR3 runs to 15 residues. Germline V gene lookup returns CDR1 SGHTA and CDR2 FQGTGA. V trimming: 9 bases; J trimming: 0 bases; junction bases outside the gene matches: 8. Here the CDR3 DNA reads TGTGCCAGGGAACAGGGGTCCAATAGCAATCAGCCCCAGCATTTT. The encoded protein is CAREQGSNSNQPQHF.

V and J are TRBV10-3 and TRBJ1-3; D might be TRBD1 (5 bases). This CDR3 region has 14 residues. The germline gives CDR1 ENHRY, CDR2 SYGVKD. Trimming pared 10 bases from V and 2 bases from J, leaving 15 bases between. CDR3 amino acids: CATTRGIAGNTIYF. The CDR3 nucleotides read TGTGCCACCACCCGGGGGATAGCTGGAAACACCATATATTTT.

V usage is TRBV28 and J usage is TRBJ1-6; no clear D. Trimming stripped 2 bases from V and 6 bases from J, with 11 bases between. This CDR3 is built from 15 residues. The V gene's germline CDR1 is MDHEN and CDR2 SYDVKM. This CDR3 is CASSLVGVTNSPLHF. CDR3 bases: TGTGCCAGCAGTTTAGTCGGGGTGACTAATTCACCCCTCCACTTT.

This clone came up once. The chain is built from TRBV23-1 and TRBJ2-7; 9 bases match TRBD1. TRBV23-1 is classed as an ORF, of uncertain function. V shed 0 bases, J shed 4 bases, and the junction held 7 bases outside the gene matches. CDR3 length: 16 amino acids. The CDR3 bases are TGCGCCAGCAGTCAATCGTGGGACAGGGATGTTTACGAGCAGTACTTC. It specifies CASSQSWDRDVYEQYF.